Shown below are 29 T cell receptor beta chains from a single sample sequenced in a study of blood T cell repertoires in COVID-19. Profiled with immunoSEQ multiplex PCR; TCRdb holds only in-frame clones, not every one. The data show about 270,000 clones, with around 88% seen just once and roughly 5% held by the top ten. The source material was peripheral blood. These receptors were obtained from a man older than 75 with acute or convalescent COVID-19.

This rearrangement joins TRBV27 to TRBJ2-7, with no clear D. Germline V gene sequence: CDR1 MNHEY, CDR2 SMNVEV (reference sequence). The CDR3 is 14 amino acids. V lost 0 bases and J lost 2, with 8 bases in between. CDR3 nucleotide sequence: TGTGCCAGCAGTTTATCCGGCGGAACCTACGAGCAGTACTTC. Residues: CASSLSGGTYEQYF.

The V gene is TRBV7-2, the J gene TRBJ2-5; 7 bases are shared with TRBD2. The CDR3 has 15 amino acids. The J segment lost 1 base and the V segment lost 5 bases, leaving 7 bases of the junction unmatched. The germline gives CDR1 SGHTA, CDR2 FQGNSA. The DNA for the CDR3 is TGTGCCAGCAGCCCGACCGGGGGGTTCCAAGAGACCCAGTACTTC. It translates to CASSPTGGFQETQYF.

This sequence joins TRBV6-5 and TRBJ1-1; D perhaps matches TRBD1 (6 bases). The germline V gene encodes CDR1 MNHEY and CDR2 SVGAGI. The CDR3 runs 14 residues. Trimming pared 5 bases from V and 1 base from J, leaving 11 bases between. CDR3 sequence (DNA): TGTGCCAGCAGTAGACAGGTACCGAACACTGAAGCTTTCTTT. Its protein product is CASSRQVPNTEAFF.

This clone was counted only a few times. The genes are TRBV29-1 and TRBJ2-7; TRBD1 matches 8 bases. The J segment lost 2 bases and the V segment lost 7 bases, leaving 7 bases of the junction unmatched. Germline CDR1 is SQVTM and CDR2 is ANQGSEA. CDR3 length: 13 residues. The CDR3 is CSASETGAYEQYF. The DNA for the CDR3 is TGCAGCGCCAGCGAGACAGGGGCCTACGAGCAGTACTTC.

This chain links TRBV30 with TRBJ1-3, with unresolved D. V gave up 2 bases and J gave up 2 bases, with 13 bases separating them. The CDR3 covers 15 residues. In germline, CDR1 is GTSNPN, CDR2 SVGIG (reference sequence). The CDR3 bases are TGTGCCTGGAGTCTTCGTTTGAGCGCTGGAAACACCATATATTTT. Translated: CAWSLRLSAGNTIYF.

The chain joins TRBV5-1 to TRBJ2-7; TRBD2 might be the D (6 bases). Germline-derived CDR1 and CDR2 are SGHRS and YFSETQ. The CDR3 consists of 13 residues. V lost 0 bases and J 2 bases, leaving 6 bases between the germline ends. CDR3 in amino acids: CASSLGRAYEQYF. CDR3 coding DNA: TGCGCCAGCAGCTTGGGGAGGGCCTACGAGCAGTACTTC.

CDR3 nucleotide sequence: TGTGCCAGCAGTGACAGGCCCCCTAACTATGGCTACACCTTC. Protein sequence: CASSDRPPNYGYTF. V and J are TRBV28 and TRBJ1-2; possible D gene TRBD1, 6 bases. V was shortened by 5 bases and J by 0 bases, with 10 bases between the two germline ends. The germline V gene has CDR1 MDHEN and CDR2 SYDVKM. This CDR3 contains 14 residues.

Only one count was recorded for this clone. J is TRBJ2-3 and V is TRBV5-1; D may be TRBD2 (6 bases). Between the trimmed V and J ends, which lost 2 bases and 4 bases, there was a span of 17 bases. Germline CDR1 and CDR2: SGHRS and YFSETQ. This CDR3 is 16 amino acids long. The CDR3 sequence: CASSLGDGAGSDTQYF. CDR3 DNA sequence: TGCGCCAGCAGCTTAGGCGACGGAGCGGGTTCAGATACGCAGTATTTT.

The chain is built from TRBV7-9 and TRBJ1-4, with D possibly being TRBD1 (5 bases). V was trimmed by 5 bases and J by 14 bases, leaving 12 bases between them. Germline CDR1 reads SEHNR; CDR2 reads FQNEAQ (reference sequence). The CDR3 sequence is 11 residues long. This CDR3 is CASSHQTVLFF. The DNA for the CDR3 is TGTGCCAGCAGCCACCAGACAGTGCTGTTTTTT.

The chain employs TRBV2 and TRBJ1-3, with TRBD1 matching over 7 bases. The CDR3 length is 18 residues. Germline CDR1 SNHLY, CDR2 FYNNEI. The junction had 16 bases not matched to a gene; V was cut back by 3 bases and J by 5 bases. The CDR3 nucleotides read TGTGCCAGCAGTGATAGTACCCCGGAAGGGACAGCAAGAAACACCATATATTTT. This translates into CASSDSTPEGTARNTIYF.

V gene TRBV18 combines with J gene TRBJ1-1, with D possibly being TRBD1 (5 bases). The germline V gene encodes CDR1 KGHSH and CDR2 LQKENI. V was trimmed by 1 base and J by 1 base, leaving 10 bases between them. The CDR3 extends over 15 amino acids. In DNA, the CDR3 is TGTGCCAGCTCACCACTAGCACAGGAGAACACTGAAGCTTTCTTT. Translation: CASSPLAQENTEAFF.

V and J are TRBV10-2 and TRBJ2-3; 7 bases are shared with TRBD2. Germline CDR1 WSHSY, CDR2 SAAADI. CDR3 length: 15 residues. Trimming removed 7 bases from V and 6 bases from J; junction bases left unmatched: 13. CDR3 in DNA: TGCGCCAGCAATCTAGCGGAGATTCCGGGGGATACGCAGTATTTT. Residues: CASNLAEIPGDTQYF.

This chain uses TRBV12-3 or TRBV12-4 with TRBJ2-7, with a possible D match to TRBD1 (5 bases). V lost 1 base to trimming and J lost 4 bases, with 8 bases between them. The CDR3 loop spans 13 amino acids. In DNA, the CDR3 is TGTGCCAGCAGTTTAGACAGGAGTTACGAGCAGTACTTC. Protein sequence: CASSLDRSYEQYF.

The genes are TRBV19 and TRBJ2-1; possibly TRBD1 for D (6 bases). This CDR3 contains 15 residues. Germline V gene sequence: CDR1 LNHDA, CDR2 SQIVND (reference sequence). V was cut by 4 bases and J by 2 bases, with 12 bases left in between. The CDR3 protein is CASSKQGPAYNEQFF. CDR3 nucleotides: TGTGCCAGTAGTAAACAGGGACCGGCCTACAATGAGCAGTTCTTC.

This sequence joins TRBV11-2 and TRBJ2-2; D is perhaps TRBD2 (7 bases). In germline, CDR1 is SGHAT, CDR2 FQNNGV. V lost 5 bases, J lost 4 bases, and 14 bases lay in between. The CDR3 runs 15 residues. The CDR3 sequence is CASSPRGGATGELFF. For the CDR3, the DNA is TGTGCCAGCAGCCCTAGGGGGGGGGCCACCGGGGAGCTGTTTTTT. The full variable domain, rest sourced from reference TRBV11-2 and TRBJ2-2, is EAGVAQSPRYKIIEKRQSVAFWCNPISGHATLYWYQQILGQGPKLLIQFQNNGVVDDSQLPKDRFSAERLKGVDSTLKIQPAKLEDSAVYLCASSPRGGATGELFFGEGSRLTVL.

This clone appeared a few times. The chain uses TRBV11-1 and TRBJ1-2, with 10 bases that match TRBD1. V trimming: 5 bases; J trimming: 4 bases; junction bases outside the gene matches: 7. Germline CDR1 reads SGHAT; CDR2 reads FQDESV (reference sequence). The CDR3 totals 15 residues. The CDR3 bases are TGTGCCAGCAGCCCGACAGGGGGCGAAGGCTATGGCTACACCTTC. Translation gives CASSPTGGEGYGYTF.

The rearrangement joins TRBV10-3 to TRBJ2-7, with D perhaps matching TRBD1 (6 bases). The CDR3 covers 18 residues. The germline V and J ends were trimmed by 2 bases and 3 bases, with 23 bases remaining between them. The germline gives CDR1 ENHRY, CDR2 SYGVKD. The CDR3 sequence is CAISESFLIGTDSYEQYF. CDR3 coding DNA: TGTGCCATCAGTGAGAGTTTTTTAATTGGGACGGACAGCTACGAGCAGTACTTC.

Here the CDR3 DNA reads TGTGCCAGCAGCTTAGGGGCGCGTGCGACTAATGAAAAACTGTTTTTT. Its translation: CASSLGARATNEKLFF. The chain recombines TRBV7-9 with TRBJ1-4; D is unresolved. Deletions cut 1 base from V and 2 bases from J, with 11 bases between. The germline gives CDR1 SEHNR, CDR2 FQNEAQ (reference sequence). The CDR3 covers 16 residues.

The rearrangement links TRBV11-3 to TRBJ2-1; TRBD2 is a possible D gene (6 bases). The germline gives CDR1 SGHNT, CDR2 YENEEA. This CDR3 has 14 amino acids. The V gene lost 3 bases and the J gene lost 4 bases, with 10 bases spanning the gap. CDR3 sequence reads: CASSFTGGYNEQFF. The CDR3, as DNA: TGTGCCAGCAGCTTCACCGGGGGTTACAATGAGCAGTTCTTC.

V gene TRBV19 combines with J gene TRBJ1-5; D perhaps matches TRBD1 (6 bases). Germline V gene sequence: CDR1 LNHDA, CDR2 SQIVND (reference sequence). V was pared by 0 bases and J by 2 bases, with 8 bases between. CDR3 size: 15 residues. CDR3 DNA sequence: TGTGCCAGTAGTATAGACAGGGGCGGCAATCAGCCCCAGCATTTT. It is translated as CASSIDRGGNQPQHF.

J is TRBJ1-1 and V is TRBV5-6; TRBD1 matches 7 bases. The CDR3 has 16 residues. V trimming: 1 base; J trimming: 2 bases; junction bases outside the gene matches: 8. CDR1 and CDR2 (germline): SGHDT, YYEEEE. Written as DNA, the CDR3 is TGTGCCAGCAGCTTGTTTGGGACAGTATTCAACACTGAAGCTTTCTTT. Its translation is CASSLFGTVFNTEAFF.

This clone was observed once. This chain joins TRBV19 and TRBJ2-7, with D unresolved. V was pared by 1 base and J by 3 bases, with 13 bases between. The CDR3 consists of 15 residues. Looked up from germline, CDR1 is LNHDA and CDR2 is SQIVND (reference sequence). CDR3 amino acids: CASSIGSLVVYEQYF. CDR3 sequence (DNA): TGTGCCAGTAGTATAGGCAGTCTCGTCGTCTACGAGCAGTACTTC.

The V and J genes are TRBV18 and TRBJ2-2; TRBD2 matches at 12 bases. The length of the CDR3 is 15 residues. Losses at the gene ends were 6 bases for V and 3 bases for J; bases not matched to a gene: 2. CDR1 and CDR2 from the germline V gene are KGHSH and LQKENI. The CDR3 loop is CASSRLAGDTGELFF. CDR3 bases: TGTGCCAGCTCCAGACTAGCGGGAGACACCGGGGAGCTGTTTTTT. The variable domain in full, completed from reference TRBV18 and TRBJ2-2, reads NAGVMQNPRHLVRRRGQEARLRCSPMKGHSHVYWYRQLPEEGLKFMVYLQKENIIDESGMPKERFSAEFPKEGPSILRIQQVVRGDSAAYFCASSRLAGDTGELFFGEGSRLTVL.

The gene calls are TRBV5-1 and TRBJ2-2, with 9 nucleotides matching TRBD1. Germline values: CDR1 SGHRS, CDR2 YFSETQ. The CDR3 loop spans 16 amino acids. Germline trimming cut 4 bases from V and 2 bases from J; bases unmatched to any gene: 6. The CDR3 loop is CASSREGQGNTGELFF. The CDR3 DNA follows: TGCGCCAGCAGCCGCGAGGGACAGGGAAACACCGGGGAGCTGTTTTTT.

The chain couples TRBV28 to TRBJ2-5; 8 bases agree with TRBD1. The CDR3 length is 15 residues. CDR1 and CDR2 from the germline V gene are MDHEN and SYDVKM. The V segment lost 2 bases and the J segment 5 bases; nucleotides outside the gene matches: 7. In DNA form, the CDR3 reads TGTGCCAGCAGTTTAGACCAGGGGGCGAGGGAGACCCAGTACTTC. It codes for CASSLDQGARETQYF. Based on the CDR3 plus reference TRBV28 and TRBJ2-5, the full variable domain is DVKVTQSSRYLVKRTGEKVFLECVQDMDHENMFWYRQDPGLGLRLIYFSYDVKMKEKGDIPEGYSVSREKKERFSLILESASTNQTSMYLCASSLDQGARETQYFGPGTRLLVL.

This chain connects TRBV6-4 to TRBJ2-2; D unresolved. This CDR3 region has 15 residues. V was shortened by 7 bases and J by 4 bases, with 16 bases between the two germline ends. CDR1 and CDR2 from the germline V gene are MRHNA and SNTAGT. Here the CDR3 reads CASMVDSAATGELFF. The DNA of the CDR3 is TGTGCCAGCATGGTTGACTCCGCCGCCACCGGGGAGCTGTTTTTT.

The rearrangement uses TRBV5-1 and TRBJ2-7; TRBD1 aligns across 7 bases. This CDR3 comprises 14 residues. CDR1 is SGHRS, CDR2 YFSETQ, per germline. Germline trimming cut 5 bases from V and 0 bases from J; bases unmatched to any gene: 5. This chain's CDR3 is CASSPGTVSYEQYF. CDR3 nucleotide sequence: TGCGCCAGCAGTCCCGGGACAGTCTCCTACGAGCAGTACTTC.

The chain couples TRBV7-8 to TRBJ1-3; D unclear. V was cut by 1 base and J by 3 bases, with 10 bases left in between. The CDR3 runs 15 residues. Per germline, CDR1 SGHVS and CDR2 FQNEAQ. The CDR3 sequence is CASSLGGLRGNTIYF. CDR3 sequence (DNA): TGTGCCAGCAGCTTAGGAGGTCTTCGTGGAAACACCATATATTTT.

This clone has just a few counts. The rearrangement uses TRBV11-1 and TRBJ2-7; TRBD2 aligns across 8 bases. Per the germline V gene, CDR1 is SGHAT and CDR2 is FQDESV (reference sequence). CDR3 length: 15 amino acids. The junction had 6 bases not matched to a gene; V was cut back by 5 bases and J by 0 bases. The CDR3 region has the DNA TGTGCCAGCAGCCCTGTCGGGAGGGCCTCCTACGAGCAGTACTTC. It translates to CASSPVGRASYEQYF.